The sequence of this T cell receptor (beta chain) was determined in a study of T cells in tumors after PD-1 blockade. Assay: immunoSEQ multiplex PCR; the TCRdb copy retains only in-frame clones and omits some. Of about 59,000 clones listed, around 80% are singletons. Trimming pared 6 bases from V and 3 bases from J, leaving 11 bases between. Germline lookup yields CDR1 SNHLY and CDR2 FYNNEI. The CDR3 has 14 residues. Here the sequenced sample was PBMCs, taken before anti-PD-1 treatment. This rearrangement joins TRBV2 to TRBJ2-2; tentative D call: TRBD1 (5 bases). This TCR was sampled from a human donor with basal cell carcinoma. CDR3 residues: CASRGVLDTGELFF. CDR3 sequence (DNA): TGTGCCAGCAGAGGGGTGTTGGACACCGGGGAGCTGTTTTTT.